This T cell receptor (beta chain) was sequenced for a study of shared clonotypes between healthy human individuals. The CDR3 is 15 residues long. Germline V gene data show CDR1 as MNHEY and CDR2 as SMNVEV (reference sequence). Using immunoSEQ multiplex PCR, the repertoire was profiled, and TCRdb retains in-frame clones only, with some absent. The sample holds 400,000 to 500,000 clones; 79% are singletons and the top ten take approximately 12%. The rearrangement links TRBV27 to TRBJ2-5; TRBD2 matches 14 bases. The J call is in doubt because the DNA end fits TRBJ2-7 better. The sequencing input was PBMCs. This clonotype was sampled from a woman aged 40 to 50 in good health. Some clones in this sample may be carry-over from other donors' samples. CDR3 in DNA: TGTGCCAGCAGCCCCGGGACTAGCGGGAGTTACGAGCAGTACTTC. It is translated as CASSPGTSGSYEQYF.